Listed below are T cell receptor beta chains from one sample, sequenced in a study of long-term antiretroviral therapy in people with HIV. Assay used: immunoSEQ multiplex PCR; TCRdb lists only in-frame clones, some missing. Here the sample spans tens of thousands of clones, less than 85% being singletons. Source: unsorted PBMCs, taken 0.5 years before starting antiretroviral therapy. The receptors here all came from a man between 35 and 55 years old with HIV. CDR3s include the opening cysteine and the closing phenylalanine or tryptophan. A D gene is named only where the DNA matches it firmly. Only some rows state a clone size, as once, few, many or a class for expanded clones.

D gene: TRBD1; V gene: TRBV5-4; clone size: NA; J gene: TRBJ2-3; CDR3 DNA: TGTGCCAGCATCCCCCCGGGACAGCAATATGGCACGCAGTATTTT; CDR3 protein: CASIPPGQQYGTQYF
D gene: NA; V gene: TRBV6-5; clone size: once; J gene: TRBJ1-2; CDR3 DNA: TGTGCCAGTTGGGGAGGGGCTCCGAACTATGGCTACACCTTC; CDR3 protein: CASWGGAPNYGYTF
D gene: NA; V gene: TRBV2; clone size: NA; J gene: TRBJ1-5; CDR3 DNA: TGTGCCAGCAGAGCCGCGGGACTGATCAATCAGCCCCAGCATTTT; CDR3 protein: CASRAAGLINQPQHF
D gene: TRBD1; V gene: TRBV7-9; clone size: NA; J gene: TRBJ1-6; CDR3 DNA: TGTGCCAGCAGCCCGAGACAGGGGATAAATTCACCCCTCCACTTT; CDR3 protein: CASSPRQGINSPLHF
D gene: NA; V gene: TRBV28; clone size: NA; J gene: TRBJ2-3; CDR3 DNA: TGTGCCAGCAGTTTATTTGAGCAGTTTGGCACAGATACGCAGTATTTT; CDR3 protein: CASSLFEQFGTDTQYF
D gene: NA; V gene: TRBV19; clone size: NA; J gene: TRBJ1-5; CDR3 DNA: TGTGCCAGTAGTATTGATCAGCTTAATCAGCCCCAGCATTTT; CDR3 protein: CASSIDQLNQPQHF
D gene: NA; V gene: TRBV12-2; clone size: NA; J gene: TRBJ1-5; CDR3 DNA: TGTGCAAGTCGCTTAAAAACAACAGGGTATAGGGGCAATCAGCCCCAGCATTTT; CDR3 protein: CASRLKTTGYRGNQPQHF
D gene: NA; V gene: TRBV9; clone size: few; J gene: TRBJ1-2; CDR3 DNA: TGTGCCAGCAGTTCGCTGGGGGGCTACACCTTC; CDR3 protein: CASSSLGGYTF
D gene: TRBD2; V gene: TRBV2; clone size: NA; J gene: TRBJ2-7; CDR3 DNA: TGTGCCAGCAGAGACGGGACTAGCGCCCTCGACGAGCAGTACTTC; CDR3 protein: CASRDGTSALDEQYF
D gene: NA; V gene: TRBV19; clone size: NA; J gene: TRBJ1-4; CDR3 DNA: TGTGCCAGTAGCGAAACGGCGGGTCCTTATGAAAAACTGTTTTTT; CDR3 protein: CASSETAGPYEKLFF
D gene: TRBD2; V gene: TRBV27; clone size: NA; J gene: TRBJ2-1; CDR3 DNA: TGTGCCAGCATCTTAGGGGGGCTAGCGGGGGCCTCTGGCTACAATGAGCAGTTCTTC; CDR3 protein: CASILGGLAGASGYNEQFF
D gene: TRBD1; V gene: TRBV13; clone size: NA; J gene: TRBJ1-4; CDR3 DNA: TGTGCCAGCAGCCAAACCAGGGGGGGTAATGAAAAACTGTTTTTT; CDR3 protein: CASSQTRGGNEKLFF
D gene: TRBD1; V gene: TRBV6-5; clone size: NA; J gene: TRBJ2-1; CDR3 DNA: TGTGCCAGCAGTTACTCGATTCAGGGGGTCGATGAGCAGTTCTTC; CDR3 protein: CASSYSIQGVDEQFF
D gene: NA; V gene: TRBV6-1; clone size: NA; J gene: TRBJ1-5; CDR3 DNA: TGTGCCAGCAGTAGCGACATTCAGCCCCAGCATTTT; CDR3 protein: CASSSDIQPQHF
D gene: TRBD1; V gene: TRBV11-2; clone size: NA; J gene: TRBJ1-1; CDR3 DNA: TGTGCCAGCAGCTTAGTCAGGGGGCAAGCTTTCTTT; CDR3 protein: CASSLVRGQAFF
D gene: NA; V gene: TRBV4-3; clone size: NA; J gene: TRBJ1-6; CDR3 DNA: TGCGCCAGCAGCCAACAACCCGACAGAGTGAATTCACCCCTCCACTTT; CDR3 protein: CASSQQPDRVNSPLHF
D gene: NA; V gene: TRBV19; clone size: NA; J gene: TRBJ2-2; CDR3 DNA: TGTGCCAGTACCGTAGCGGCTAGGGGCACCGGGGAGCTGTTTTTT; CDR3 protein: CASTVAARGTGELFF
D gene: TRBD2; V gene: TRBV10-3; clone size: NA; J gene: TRBJ2-7; CDR3 DNA: TGTGCCATCAGTGGGAGACTAGCTCGCGAGCAGTACTTC; CDR3 protein: CAISGRLAREQYF
D gene: NA; V gene: TRBV7-9; clone size: NA; J gene: TRBJ2-1; CDR3 DNA: TGTGCCAGCAGCCGCAGTACTACGGAGCAGTTCTTC; CDR3 protein: CASSRSTTEQFF
D gene: TRBD1; V gene: TRBV29-1; clone size: NA; J gene: TRBJ2-7; CDR3 DNA: TGCAGCGGGGGACAGCTATACGAGCAGTACTTC; CDR3 protein: CSGGQLYEQYF
D gene: NA; V gene: TRBV27; clone size: few; J gene: TRBJ1-2; CDR3 DNA: TGTGCCAGCAGCGAAAGAGGGGGAAGCGGCTACACCTTC; CDR3 protein: CASSERGGSGYTF
D gene: NA; V gene: TRBV28; clone size: NA; J gene: TRBJ1-6; CDR3 DNA: TGTGCCAGCAGGACTAATTCACCCCTCCACTTT; CDR3 protein: CASRTNSPLHF